The next 14 T cell receptor beta chains were all read from a single sample in a study of cytomegalovirus exposure and HLA in healthy donors (dated by TCRdb to 2016 to 2017). Libraries came from the immunoSEQ multiplex PCR assay. For the multiplex PCR, a mixture combining 60 forward primers for TCR Vbeta segments and 13 reverse primers for TCR Jbeta segments was used. TCRdb's version of the immuneACCESS table is confined to in-frame rearrangements and falls short of the full clone set. An unresolved V gene accounts for under half of the shortfall where checked; the remainder is of unknown origin. The sample contains approximately 180,000 clones, about three quarters of them found a single time. 1.1% of the sample is taken by the ten largest. Sequencing was carried out using PBMCs. These TCRs come from a woman aged 40 to 55 in good health and CMV-seronegative.

The chain links TRBV4-3 to TRBJ2-7; perhaps TRBD1 as D (5 bases). The CDR3 is 13 residues long. From germline, CDR1 is LGHNA and CDR2 YSLEER. V lost 0 bases, J lost 12 bases, and 15 bases lay in between. The CDR3 reads CASSQDRSQGLYF. CDR3 DNA: TGCGCCAGCAGCCAAGATAGATCCCAGGGCCTGTACTTC.

This clone has just a few counts. The chain is built from TRBV5-1 and TRBJ2-3; tentative D call: TRBD2 (5 bases). CDR3 length equals 19 residues. Germline assignment: CDR1 SGHRS and CDR2 YFSETQ. Trimming cost V 4 bases and J 0 bases, with 24 bases left between them. The CDR3 is CASSLVVEGRLPSTDTQYF. The DNA for the CDR3 is TGCGCCAGCAGCCTGGTAGTTGAAGGCAGACTACCTAGCACAGATACGCAGTATTTT.

The chain joins TRBV18 to TRBJ2-7, with 7 bases fitting TRBD2. CDR1 is KGHSH, CDR2 LQKENI, per germline. The V and J ends lost 0 bases and 5 bases, in that order; junction bases with no gene match: 1. CDR3 length equals 13 residues. This CDR3 is CASSPPGGDEQYF. The DNA for the CDR3 is TGTGCCAGCTCACCACCGGGAGGGGACGAGCAGTACTTC. The complete variable domain, with remaining parts taken from reference TRBV18 and TRBJ2-7, reads NAGVMQNPRHLVRRRGQEARLRCSPMKGHSHVYWYRQLPEEGLKFMVYLQKENIIDESGMPKERFSAEFPKEGPSILRIQQVVRGDSAAYFCASSPPGGDEQYFGPGTRLTVT.

Regarding this clone: At one end, the junction sequence differs from germline, possibly due to a read error. The V and J genes are TRBV7-9 and TRBJ2-7; D gene uncertain. Germline CDR1 reads SEHNR; CDR2 reads FQNEAQ (reference sequence). This CDR3 contains 16 residues. This CDR3 is CSSSSTVSRQIYEQYF. The CDR3 DNA follows: TGTTCCAGCAGCTCAACAGTAAGCAGACAAATCTACGAGCAGTACTTC.

The rearrangement joins TRBV4-3 to TRBJ2-7, with unresolved D. CDR1 LGHNA and CDR2 YSLEER come from the germline V gene. V was cut by 0 bases and J by 3 bases, with 9 bases left in between. CDR3 length: 14 amino acids. CDR3 in DNA: TGCGCCAGCAGCCAAGATGCTTATAGCTACGAGCAGTACTTC. Amino acids: CASSQDAYSYEQYF.

This clone was observed once. The rearrangement uses TRBV10-1 and TRBJ2-3; 9 bases fit TRBD2. V was clipped by 8 bases and J by 2 bases; unmatched bases: 5. CDR3 length equals 14 residues. Germline values: CDR1 WNHNN, CDR2 SYGVQD (reference sequence). The CDR3 loop is CASGTSRFTDTQYF. CDR3 nucleotides: TGCGCCAGCGGGACTAGCCGGTTCACAGATACGCAGTATTTT.

The V call is TRBV30, the J call TRBJ2-1; 7 bases map to TRBD2. The CDR3 has 14 amino acids. CDR1 is GTSNPN, CDR2 SVGIG, per germline (reference sequence). Trimming at V came to 8 bases and at J to 8 bases, leaving 15 bases not matched to a gene. The CDR3 loop reads CARSSGRADYEQFF. The CDR3 DNA sequence: TGTGCCAGATCGAGTGGGAGGGCCGACTATGAGCAGTTCTTC.

This clone has only a few counts. The J gene is TRBJ2-7, the V gene TRBV9; TRBD2 aligns across 7 bases. Germline CDR1 SGDLS, CDR2 YYNGEE. CDR3 length: 14 amino acids. V was clipped by 0 bases and J by 5 bases; unmatched bases: 5. CDR3 nucleotides: TGTGCCAGCAGCGTAGACGCGGGAGTAAACGAGCAGTACTTC. As protein: CASSVDAGVNEQYF. Supplemented by reference TRBV9 and TRBJ2-7, the full variable domain reads DSGVTQTPKHLITATGQRVTLRCSPRSGDLSVYWYQQSLDQGLQFLIQYYNGEERAKGNILERFSAQQFPDLHSELNLSSLELGDSALYFCASSVDAGVNEQYFGPGTRLTVT.

V gene TRBV7-9 combines with J gene TRBJ1-2; no definite D call. Trimming cost V 7 bases and J 4 bases, with 16 bases left between them. Germline CDR1 reads SEHNR; CDR2 reads FQNEAQ (reference sequence). The CDR3 has 14 amino acids. The CDR3 DNA follows: TGTGCCAGCACCCCAAAAGCCACGGTCTATGGCTACACCTTC. As protein: CASTPKATVYGYTF.

V is TRBV25-1 and J is TRBJ1-1; unclear D gene. V shed 2 bases and J shed 1 base, with 5 bases lying between them. This CDR3 is built from 13 residues. Germline CDR1 MGHDK, CDR2 SYGVNS. CDR3 protein: CASSEVGNTEAFF. The CDR3 region has the DNA TGTGCCAGCAGTGAAGTCGGGAACACTGAAGCTTTCTTT.

V is TRBV7-2 and J is TRBJ2-5; TRBD1 matches 10 bases. The V and J ends lost 0 bases and 0 bases, in that order; junction bases with no gene match: 7. Germline CDR1 is SGHTA and CDR2 is FQGNSA. The CDR3 has 18 residues. The CDR3 nucleotides are TGTGCCAGCAGCTTAGCTTCGACAGGGGGCGGCTACCAAGAGACCCAGTACTTC. Residues: CASSLASTGGGYQETQYF.

The J gene is TRBJ2-5, the V gene TRBV12-5; 10 positions agree with TRBD2. The V and J ends lost 7 bases and 3 bases, in that order; junction bases with no gene match: 2. CDR3 length: 13 amino acids. Germline V gives CDR1 LGHNT, CDR2 FRNRAP. This CDR3 is CASAGLAEETQYF. In nucleotides, the CDR3 is TGTGCTAGTGCCGGACTAGCGGAAGAGACCCAGTACTTC. Complete variable domain (other parts from reference TRBV12-5 and TRBJ2-5): DARVTQTPRHKVTEMGQEVTMRCQPILGHNTVFWYRQTMMQGLELLAYFRNRAPLDDSGMPKDRFSAEMPDATLATLKIQPSEPRDSAVYFCASAGLAEETQYFGPGTRLLVL.

The chain links TRBV30 to TRBJ2-7; TRBD1 matches at 9 bases. This CDR3 spans 15 amino acids. The V segment lost 2 bases and the J segment 1 base; nucleotides outside the gene matches: 6. The germline V gene has CDR1 GTSNPN and CDR2 SVGIG (reference sequence). This chain's CDR3 is CAWSRGQGPSYEQYF. The CDR3 region has the DNA TGTGCCTGGAGTCGGGGACAGGGCCCTTCCTACGAGCAGTACTTC.

The rearrangement joins TRBV18 to TRBJ2-7, with TRBD1 identical over 10 bases. The CDR3 spans 14 residues. Per the germline V gene, CDR1 is KGHSH and CDR2 is LQKENI. V lost 4 bases to trimming and J lost 10 bases; unmatched junction nucleotides: 10. CDR3 nucleotides: TGTGCCAGCTCACACGGGACAGGGGACGGCCTACAGTACGTC. Encoded protein: CASSHGTGDGLQYV.